Each of the 27 T cell receptor beta chains below was sequenced from the same sample in a study of T cell repertoires in cytomegalovirus infection. TCRdb re-analysed the reads in MiXCR, keeping a single row per CDR3 protein. The sample contains 500,000 to 600,000 distinct CDR3 sequences, more than 15% of which appear only once. The sample consisted of CD8+ T cells from PBMCs. All receptors derive from a human donor in good health (CMV status not recorded). Some clones in this sample may be carry-over from other donors' samples.

This clonotype was seen repeatedly, ten times or more. The rearrangement uses TRBV4-1 and TRBJ2-2; the D is unclear. The CDR3 extends over 17 amino acids. The germline gives CDR1 MGHRA, CDR2 YSYEKL. V dropped 0 bases and J dropped 4 bases, with 15 bases sitting between them. The chain's CDR3 is CASSQDWSPRGTGELFF. CDR3 in DNA: TGCGCCAGCAGCCAAGATTGGTCGCCGCGAGGCACCGGGGAGCTGTTTTTT.

This clonotype occurred a few times. V is TRBV27 and J is TRBJ2-7, with 8 bases fitting TRBD2. Germline V gene lookup returns CDR1 MNHEY and CDR2 SMNVEV (reference sequence). The V and J ends lost 2 bases and 4 bases, in that order; junction bases with no gene match: 4. The CDR3 is 14 amino acids. This CDR3 reads CASSLVREGYEQYF. The CDR3 DNA reads TGTGCCAGCAGTTTAGTCCGGGAGGGATACGAGCAGTACTTC.

The table lists this clonotype with many counts. V gene TRBV7-8 combines with J gene TRBJ2-7, with D tentatively TRBD1 or TRBD2 (5 bases each). This CDR3 is 14 amino acids long. Germline CDR1 is SGHVS and CDR2 is FQNEAQ. Trimming took off 5 bases at V and 2 bases at J, with 13 bases between the two ends. The CDR3 coding sequence is TGTGCCAGCAGCCTACAACTAGGGGCCTACGAGCAGTACTTC. This translates into CASSLQLGAYEQYF. The entire variable domain, with the rest obtained from reference TRBV7-8 and TRBJ2-7, is as follows: GAGVSQSPRYKVAKRGQDVALRCDPISGHVSLFWYQQALGQGPEFLTYFQNEAQLDKSGLPSDRFFAERPEGSVSTLKIQRTQQEDSAVYLCASSLQLGAYEQYFGPGTRLTVT.

At least ten counts were recorded for this clonotype. The chain has TRBV7-9 and TRBJ1-3, with 10 positions matching TRBD1. The CDR3 covers 16 residues. The J segment lost 4 bases and the V segment lost 5 bases, leaving 8 bases of the junction unmatched. CDR1 and CDR2 from the germline V gene are SEHNR and FQNEAQ (reference sequence). The CDR3: CASSDPDRGSGNTIYF. In nucleotides, the CDR3 is TGTGCCAGCAGCGACCCGGACAGGGGGTCCGGAAACACCATATATTTT.

The chain uses TRBV20-1 and TRBJ1-4; weak D call: TRBD1 (6 bases). CDR3 length: 18 amino acids. Trimming left V 6 bases short and J 0 bases short, with 23 bases between. CDR1 and CDR2 from the germline V gene are DFQATT and SNEGSKA (reference sequence). CDR3: CSALDQDSRIATNEKLFF. The CDR3 DNA sequence: TGCAGTGCCCTGGATCAGGACAGCAGGATTGCAACTAATGAAAAACTGTTTTTT.

The chain couples TRBV15 to TRBJ1-6; D uncertain. The V gene's germline CDR1 is LNHNV and CDR2 YYDKDF (reference sequence). V lost 1 base, J lost 4 bases, and 8 bases lay in between. CDR3 length: 15 amino acids. CDR3: CATSRGRDYNSPLHF. CDR3 sequence (DNA): TGTGCCACCAGCAGAGGAAGGGATTATAATTCACCCCTCCACTTT.

This clonotype was recorded many times. The chain combines TRBV12-3 or TRBV12-4 with TRBJ1-1, with 8 bases fitting TRBD1. V dropped 2 bases and J dropped 8; count of bases not matched to a gene: 19. The CDR3 is 18 residues long. The chain's CDR3 is CASSLKGVVGPTGVEAFF. The CDR3 DNA reads TGTGCCAGCAGTTTAAAGGGGGTAGTGGGCCCGACAGGGGTAGAAGCTTTCTTT.

This clonotype was found many times. V usage is TRBV15 and J usage is TRBJ1-2; the D is unclear. CDR1 and CDR2 (germline): LNHNV, YYDKDF (reference sequence). The CDR3 runs 13 residues. Trimming took off 3 bases at V and 6 bases at J, with 11 bases between the two ends. The CDR3 loop is CATSSAKVDGYTF. The CDR3 nucleotides read TGTGCCACCAGCAGCGCTAAAGTGGATGGCTACACCTTC.

V usage is TRBV27 and J usage is TRBJ2-5; 10 bases align to TRBD2. The germline V gene encodes CDR1 MNHEY and CDR2 SMNVEV (reference sequence). With 5 bases clipped from V and 5 bases from J, the junction kept 8 bases outside the gene matches. CDR3 length: 15 amino acids. CDR3 residues: CASSLSLAGVETQYF. The CDR3 nucleotides read TGTGCCAGCAGTCTTAGCCTAGCGGGAGTTGAGACCCAGTACTTC.

The chain combines TRBV5-6 with TRBJ2-7; D remains ambiguous. Germline lookup yields CDR1 SGHDT and CDR2 YYEEEE. The CDR3 sequence is 15 residues long. Trimming shortened V by 3 bases and J by 5 bases, and 18 bases separated the two germline ends. CDR3: CASSCEAEGRDEQYF. CDR3 sequence (DNA): TGTGCCAGCAGCTGTGAGGCGGAAGGTAGGGACGAGCAGTACTTC.

The genes are TRBV27 and TRBJ2-2; the D is unclear. CDR1 and CDR2 (germline): MNHEY, SMNVEV (reference sequence). V lost 0 bases and J lost 5, with 7 bases in between. This CDR3 comprises 14 residues. CDR3 in DNA: TGTGCCAGCAGTTTATCGACCGAAACCGGGGAGCTGTTTTTT. Amino acids: CASSLSTETGELFF.

The chain recombines TRBV6-6 with TRBJ2-1, with a tentative D call TRBD2 (5 bases). CDR1 and CDR2 (germline): MNHNY, SVGAGI (reference sequence). The CDR3 totals 12 residues. With 8 bases removed from V and 8 bases from J, the gap between germline ends came to 13 bases. CDR3 DNA: TGTGCCAGCGAGGTAGCGACCCATGAGCAGTTCTTC. It yields the protein CASEVATHEQFF.

The V gene is TRBV30, the J gene TRBJ1-1, with D perhaps TRBD1 (5 bases). This CDR3 is 12 amino acids long. V lost 1 base and J lost 10, with 13 bases in between. Looked up from germline, CDR1 is GTSNPN and CDR2 is SVGIG (reference sequence). The CDR3 DNA follows: TGTGCCTGGAGTGAGGGGCGCAGCGGAGCTTTCTTT. Its translation is CAWSEGRSGAFF. Full variable domain (outside the CDR3, taken from reference TRBV30 and TRBJ1-1): SQTIHQWPATLVQPVGSPLSLECTVEGTSNPNLYWYRQAAGRGLQLLFYSVGIGQISSEVPQNLSASRPQDRQFILSSKKLLLSDSGFYLCAWSEGRSGAFFGQGTRLTVV.

This clonotype was recorded at least ten times. This chain connects TRBV6-5 to TRBJ1-1; D is possibly TRBD1 (5 bases). The CDR3 covers 14 residues. Germline-derived CDR1 and CDR2 are MNHEY and SVGAGI. V lost 1 base, J lost 8 bases, and 14 bases lay in between. The DNA for the CDR3 is TGTGCCAGCAGTTACTTTAATGACAGCCCCGAAGCTTTCTTT. Translated, it gives CASSYFNDSPEAFF.

Many counts were recorded for this clonotype. The rearrangement links TRBV7-2 to TRBJ2-5, with a possible D match to TRBD1 (6 bases). Trimming cost V 4 bases and J 4 bases, with 16 bases left between them. The CDR3 runs to 15 residues. CDR1 SGHTA and CDR2 FQGNSA come from the germline V gene. CDR3 residues: CASSSLDSGRETQYF. Here the CDR3 DNA reads TGTGCCAGCAGCTCCCTGGACAGTGGCAGAGAGACCCAGTACTTC.

The J gene is TRBJ2-1, the V gene TRBV27, with no clear D. V was clipped by 8 bases and J by 9 bases, with 5 bases between them. Germline CDR1 and CDR2: MNHEY and SMNVEV (reference sequence). The CDR3 loop spans 9 amino acids. The CDR3 DNA follows: TGTGCCAGCGGCCCTGAGCAGTTCTTC. Translation: CASGPEQFF.

The gene calls are TRBV19 and TRBJ2-3; the D is unclear. The ends were cut back, 6 bases at V and 4 bases at J, with 14 bases in the middle. The CDR3 consists of 14 residues. Germline V gene sequence: CDR1 LNHDA, CDR2 SQIVND (reference sequence). Here the CDR3 DNA reads TGTGCCAGTAGCCTTGATGGCAAGGCAGATACGCAGTATTTT. Encoded protein: CASSLDGKADTQYF.

Notes on this clonotype: The conserved closing phenylalanine or tryptophan is absent in this CDR3, likely reflecting a read error. The V and J genes are TRBV6-5 and TRBJ2-7; D may correspond to TRBD1 or TRBD2 (5 bases each). This CDR3 contains 16 residues. With 6 bases removed from V and 10 bases from J, the gap between germline ends came to 28 bases. CDR1 and CDR2 (germline): MNHEY, SVGAGI. CDR3 bases: TGTGCCAGCAGCCAGACCAGCTGGGGGAGCTCCTACGTTCAGTACTTA. As protein: CASSQTSWGSSYVQYL.

A few counts support this clonotype. The chain joins TRBV12-3 or TRBV12-4 to TRBJ2-1; 11 bases fit TRBD1. V dropped 5 bases and J dropped 7; count of bases not matched to a gene: 10. CDR3 length: 16 residues. CDR3: CASSTLGDRGTNEQFF. In DNA form, the CDR3 reads TGTGCCAGCAGTACCCTAGGGGACAGGGGGACGAATGAGCAGTTCTTC.

This clonotype was picked up many times. This rearrangement joins TRBV2 to TRBJ1-1; a weak D match, TRBD1 (5 bases). Germline V gene lookup returns CDR1 SNHLY and CDR2 FYNNEI. The CDR3 loop spans 11 amino acids. V was shortened by 6 bases and J by 6 bases, with 8 bases between the two germline ends. The CDR3 DNA is TGTGCCAGCAGGGGGGTGCCTGAAGCTTTCTTT. Protein sequence: CASRGVPEAFF.

This clonotype showed up many times. The V and J genes are TRBV7-6 and TRBJ2-7; 11 positions match TRBD1. In germline, CDR1 is SGHVS, CDR2 FNYEAQ. Germline trimming cut 5 bases from V and 6 bases from J; bases unmatched to any gene: 15. The CDR3 extends over 17 amino acids. The CDR3 loop is CASSPLAYGQGASEQYF. CDR3 in DNA: TGTGCCAGCAGCCCCTTAGCGTATGGACAGGGGGCTAGCGAGCAGTACTTC.

This clonotype was observed at least ten times. The chain joins TRBV7-9 to TRBJ1-2, with unresolved D. V dropped 1 base and J dropped 4 bases, with 13 bases sitting between them. The germline V gene has CDR1 SEHNR and CDR2 FQNEAQ (reference sequence). This CDR3 spans 15 amino acids. Here the CDR3 reads CASSLGRGSSYGYTF. The DNA for the CDR3 is TGTGCCAGCAGCTTAGGACGGGGTTCCTCCTATGGCTACACCTTC.

The chain is built from TRBV7-9 and TRBJ1-1; TRBD1 is a possible D gene (6 bases). The CDR3 contains 13 residues. CDR1 and CDR2 from the germline V gene are SEHNR and FQNEAQ (reference sequence). Deletions cut 4 bases from V and 6 bases from J, with 12 bases between. This chain's CDR3 is CASSSTGFPEAFF. CDR3 bases: TGTGCCAGCAGCTCAACAGGGTTCCCTGAAGCTTTCTTT.

V and J are TRBV4-1 and TRBJ2-1; a possible D gene is TRBD2 (5 bases). The V gene's germline CDR1 is MGHRA and CDR2 YSYEKL. The CDR3 has 12 amino acids. The V and J ends lost 4 bases and 15 bases respectively, with 16 bases between them. CDR3 nucleotide sequence: TGCGCCAGCAGCCTGGTGATTGGACTGGTGTTCTTC. This translates into CASSLVIGLVFF.

This clonotype was recorded many times. V gene TRBV29-1 combines with J gene TRBJ1-1; TRBD1 agrees at 9 bases. Germline lookup yields CDR1 SQVTM and CDR2 ANQGSEA. The V and J ends lost 3 bases and 7 bases, in that order; junction bases with no gene match: 0. CDR3 length: 11 residues. The DNA for the CDR3 is TGCAGCGTTGAGGGACAGGGTGAAGCTTTCTTT. Its protein product is CSVEGQGEAFF.

V and J are TRBV5-1 and TRBJ2-5, with D unresolved. Germline CDR1 is SGHRS and CDR2 is YFSETQ. The CDR3 totals 15 residues. V was pared by 2 bases and J by 5 bases, with 16 bases between. The CDR3 DNA reads as TGCGCCAGCAGCTTAACCGGGTTCGTTTTGGAGACCCAGTACTTC. Amino acids: CASSLTGFVLETQYF. Using reference TRBV5-1 and TRBJ2-5 for the parts outside the CDR3, the full variable domain is KAGVTQTPRYLIKTRGQQVTLSCSPISGHRSVSWYQQTPGQGLQFLFEYFSETQRNKGNFPGRFSGRQFSNSRSEMNVSTLELGDSALYLCASSLTGFVLETQYFGPGTRLLVL.

This clonotype was recorded at least ten times. V gene TRBV7-9 combines with J gene TRBJ1-4; 7 positions match TRBD1. The V gene's germline CDR1 is SEHNR and CDR2 FQNEAQ (reference sequence). Unmatched junction bases numbered 15, after V lost 5 bases and J lost 9 bases. There are 16 residues in the CDR3. The CDR3 DNA follows: TGTGCCAGCAGCCCTAGGGACAGTCCGCAGGATAAAAAACTGTTTTTT. Translated, it gives CASSPRDSPQDKKLFF. The entire variable domain, with the rest obtained from reference TRBV7-9 and TRBJ1-4, is as follows: DTGVSQNPRHKITKRGQNVTFRCDPISEHNRLYWYRQTLGQGPEFLTYFQNEAQLEKSRLLSDRFSAERPKGSFSTLEIQRTEQGDSAMYLCASSPRDSPQDKKLFFGSGTQLSVL.